The 8 T cell receptor beta chains below all came from one sample that was sequenced in a study of T cells in Graves' hyperthyroidism and ophthalmopathy. Amplification of TCR beta CDR3 regions used RNA as the template. The HTBI primer set was used in a first-round RT-PCR of the TCR CDR3. TCRdb passed the multiplex PCR reads through MiXCR, listing each CDR3 protein once. The repertoire consists of approximately 530,000 distinct CDR3 sequences, with over 15% occurring once and the leading ten covering around 19%. Sequencing input: blood. Every receptor here comes from a woman aged 18-30 years with Graves' hyperthyroidism.

This clonotype has only a few counts. This chain connects TRBV29-1 to TRBJ2-7; 8 bases agree with TRBD2. Trimming at V came to 3 bases and at J to 1 base, leaving 8 bases not matched to a gene. Germline CDR1 reads SQVTM; CDR2 reads ANQGSEA. This CDR3 is 15 amino acids long. DNA of the CDR3: TGCAGCGTTGAGCCTCGGCGGGAGGAGTCCTACGAGCAGTACTTC. Translation gives CSVEPRREESYEQYF.

This clonotype was found many times. This rearrangement joins TRBV14 to TRBJ1-2; D remains ambiguous. The CDR3 length is 14 residues. Per germline, CDR1 SGHDN and CDR2 FVKESK. Trimming left V 2 bases short and J 4 bases short, with 11 bases between. The CDR3 spells CASSQKDGIYGYTF. The CDR3 DNA reads TGTGCCAGCAGCCAAAAGGACGGAATCTATGGCTACACCTTC.

The rearrangement joins TRBV6-6 to TRBJ1-4; D possibly corresponds to TRBD1 (6 bases). The CDR3 loop spans 14 amino acids. Trimming shortened V by 2 bases and J by 5 bases, and 9 bases separated the two germline ends. CDR1 is MNHNY, CDR2 SVGAGI, per germline (reference sequence). DNA of the CDR3: TGTGCCAGCAGTTACGGGACAAAAAATGAAAAACTGTTTTTT. This encodes CASSYGTKNEKLFF.

This clonotype was counted many times. The chain combines TRBV5-1 with TRBJ2-1, with 9 nucleotides matching TRBD2. J was trimmed by 3 bases and V by 4 bases; bases with no gene match: 5. The CDR3 length is 15 residues. Germline CDR1 is SGHRS and CDR2 is YFSETQ. CDR3 region: CASSPLAGDYNEQFF. The CDR3 nucleotides are TGCGCCAGCAGCCCACTAGCGGGTGACTACAATGAGCAGTTCTTC.

This clonotype came up many times. In DNA form, the CDR3 reads TGTGCCAGCCAAAGCGGAGGGGGACAGGGGGCGAGCTACACCTTC. It is translated as CASQSGGGQGASYTF. The V call is TRBV12-3 or TRBV12-4, the J call TRBJ1-2; 12 bases are a match to TRBD1. Germline trimming cut 8 bases from V and 9 bases from J; bases unmatched to any gene: 13. The CDR3 has 15 amino acids.

This clonotype appeared many times. The J gene is TRBJ2-2, the V gene TRBV2, with 12 bases aligning to TRBD2. Germline-derived CDR1 and CDR2 are SNHLY and FYNNEI. J lost 2 bases, V lost 3 bases, and 19 bases had no gene match. The CDR3 sequence is 22 residues long. CDR3 in DNA: TGTGCCAGCAGTGACAGAGTGACATTTCCTCTAGCGGGAGGGCCTAACACCGGGGAGCTGTTTTTT. Its translation is CASSDRVTFPLAGGPNTGELFF.

The chain has TRBV29-1 and TRBJ2-7, with 8 bases fitting TRBD1. The CDR3 contains 13 residues. Unmatched junction bases numbered 7, after V lost 7 bases and J lost 2 bases. Looked up from germline, CDR1 is SQVTM and CDR2 is ANQGSEA. CDR3 in DNA: TGCAGCGCTGCGACAGGGGCAACCTACGAGCAGTACTTC. Its translation: CSAATGATYEQYF.

The table lists this clonotype with a few counts. This chain uses TRBV20-1 with TRBJ1-2; a possible D gene is TRBD1 (5 bases). V lost 0 bases to trimming and J lost 2 bases, with 16 bases between them. This CDR3 contains 16 residues. CDR1 is DFQATT and CDR2 is SNEGSKA in the germline V gene (reference sequence). This CDR3 is CSARDPSGGLNYGYTF. The CDR3 region has the DNA TGCAGTGCTAGAGACCCCAGCGGGGGATTAAACTATGGCTACACCTTC.